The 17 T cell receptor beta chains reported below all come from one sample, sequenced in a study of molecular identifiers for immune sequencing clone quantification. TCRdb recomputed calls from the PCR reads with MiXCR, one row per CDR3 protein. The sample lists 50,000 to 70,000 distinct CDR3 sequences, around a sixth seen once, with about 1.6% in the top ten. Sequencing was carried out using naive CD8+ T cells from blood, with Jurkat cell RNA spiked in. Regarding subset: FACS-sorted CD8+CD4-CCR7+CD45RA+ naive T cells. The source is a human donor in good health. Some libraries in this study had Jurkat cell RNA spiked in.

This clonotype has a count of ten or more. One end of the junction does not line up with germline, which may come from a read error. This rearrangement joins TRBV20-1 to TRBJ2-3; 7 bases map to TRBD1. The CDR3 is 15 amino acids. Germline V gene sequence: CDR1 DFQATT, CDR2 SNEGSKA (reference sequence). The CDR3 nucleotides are TGCAGTGCTGGAGACAGGGAACTAAACACAGATACGCAGTATTTT. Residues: CSAGDRELNTDTQYF.

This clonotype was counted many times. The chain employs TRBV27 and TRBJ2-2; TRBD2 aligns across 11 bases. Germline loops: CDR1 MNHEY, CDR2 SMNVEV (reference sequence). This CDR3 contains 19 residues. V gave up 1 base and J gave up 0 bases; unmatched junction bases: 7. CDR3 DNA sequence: TGTGCCAGCAGTTTATTTGGGACTAGCGGCCACACGAACACCGGGGAGCTGTTTTTT. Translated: CASSLFGTSGHTNTGELFF.

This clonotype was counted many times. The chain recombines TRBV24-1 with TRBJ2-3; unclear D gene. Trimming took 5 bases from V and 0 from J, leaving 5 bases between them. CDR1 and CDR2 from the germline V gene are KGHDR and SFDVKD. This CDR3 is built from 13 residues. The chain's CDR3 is CATSVDSTDTQYF. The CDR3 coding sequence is TGTGCCACCAGTGTTGACAGCACAGATACGCAGTATTTT.

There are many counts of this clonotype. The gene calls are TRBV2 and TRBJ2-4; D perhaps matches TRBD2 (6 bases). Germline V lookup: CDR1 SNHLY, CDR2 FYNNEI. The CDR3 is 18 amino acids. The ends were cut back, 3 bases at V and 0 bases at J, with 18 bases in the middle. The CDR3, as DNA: TGTGCCAGCAGTGATTCGACAGCCCTGGGACTAGCCAAAAACATTCAGTACTTC. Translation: CASSDSTALGLAKNIQYF.

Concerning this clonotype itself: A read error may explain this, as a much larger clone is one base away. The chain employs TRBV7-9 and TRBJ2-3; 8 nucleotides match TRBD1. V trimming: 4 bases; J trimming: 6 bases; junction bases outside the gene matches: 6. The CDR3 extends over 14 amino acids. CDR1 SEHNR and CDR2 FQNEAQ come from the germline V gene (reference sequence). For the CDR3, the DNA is TGTGCCAGCAGCTCCCAGGGGGCCAGCGATACGCAGTATTTT. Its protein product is CASSSQGASDTQYF.

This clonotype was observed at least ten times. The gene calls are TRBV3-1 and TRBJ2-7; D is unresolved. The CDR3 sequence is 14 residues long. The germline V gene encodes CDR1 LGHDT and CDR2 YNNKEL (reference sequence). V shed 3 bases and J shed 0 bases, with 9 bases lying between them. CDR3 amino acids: CASSQRSSSYEQYF. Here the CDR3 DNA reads TGTGCCAGCAGCCAGAGGAGCAGCTCCTACGAGCAGTACTTC.

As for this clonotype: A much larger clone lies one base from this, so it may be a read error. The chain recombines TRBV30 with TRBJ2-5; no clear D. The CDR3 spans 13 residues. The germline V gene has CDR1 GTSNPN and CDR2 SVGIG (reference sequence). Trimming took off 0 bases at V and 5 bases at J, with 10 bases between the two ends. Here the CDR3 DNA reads TGTGCCTGGAGTGTACCTCAGGCGGAGACCCAGTACTTC. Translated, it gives CAWSVPQAETQYF.

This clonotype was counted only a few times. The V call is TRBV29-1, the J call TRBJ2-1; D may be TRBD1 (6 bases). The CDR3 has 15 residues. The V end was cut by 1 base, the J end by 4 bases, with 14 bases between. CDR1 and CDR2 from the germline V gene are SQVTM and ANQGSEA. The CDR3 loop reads CSVEVRNRAYNEQFF. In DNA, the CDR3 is TGCAGCGTTGAAGTCAGGAACAGGGCTTACAATGAGCAGTTCTTC.

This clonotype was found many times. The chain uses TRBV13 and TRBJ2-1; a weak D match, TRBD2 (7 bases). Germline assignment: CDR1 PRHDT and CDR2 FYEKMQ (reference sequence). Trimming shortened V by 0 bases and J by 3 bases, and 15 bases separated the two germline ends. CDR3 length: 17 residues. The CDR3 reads CASSLGPGGGNYNEQFF. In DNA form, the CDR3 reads TGTGCCAGCAGCTTAGGCCCTGGCGGGGGCAACTACAATGAGCAGTTCTTC. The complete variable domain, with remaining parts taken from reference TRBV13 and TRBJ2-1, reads AAGVIQSPRHLIKEKRETATLKCYPIPRHDTVYWYQQGPGQDPQFLISFYEKMQSDKGSIPDRFSAQQFSDYHSELNMSSLELGDSALYFCASSLGPGGGNYNEQFFGPGTRLTVL.

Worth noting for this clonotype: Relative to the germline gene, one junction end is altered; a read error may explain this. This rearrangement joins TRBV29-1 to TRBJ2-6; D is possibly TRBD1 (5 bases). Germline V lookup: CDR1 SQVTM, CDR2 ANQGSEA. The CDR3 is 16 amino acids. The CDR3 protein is CSVEGRPASGASVLTF. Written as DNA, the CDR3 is TGCAGCGTTGAAGGTCGACCGGCTTCTGGGGCCAGCGTCCTGACTTTC.

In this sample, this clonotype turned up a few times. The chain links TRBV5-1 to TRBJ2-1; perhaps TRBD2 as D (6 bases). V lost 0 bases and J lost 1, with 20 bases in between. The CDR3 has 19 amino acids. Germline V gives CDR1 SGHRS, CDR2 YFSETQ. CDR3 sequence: CASSLGDREWVVSYNEQFF. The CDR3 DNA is TGCGCCAGCAGCTTGGGTGACCGGGAGTGGGTAGTGTCCTACAATGAGCAGTTCTTC.

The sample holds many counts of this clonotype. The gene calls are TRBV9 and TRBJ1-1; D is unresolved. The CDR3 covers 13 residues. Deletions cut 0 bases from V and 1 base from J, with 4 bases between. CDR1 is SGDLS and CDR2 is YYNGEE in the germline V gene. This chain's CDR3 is CASSVVKNTEAFF. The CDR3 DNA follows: TGTGCCAGCAGCGTAGTCAAGAACACTGAAGCTTTCTTT.

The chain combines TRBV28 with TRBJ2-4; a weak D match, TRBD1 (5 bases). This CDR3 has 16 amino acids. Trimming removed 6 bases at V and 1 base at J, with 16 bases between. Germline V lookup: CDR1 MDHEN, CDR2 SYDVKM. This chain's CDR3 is CASRPTGEGAKNIQYF. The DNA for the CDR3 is TGTGCCAGCAGACCTACAGGAGAAGGGGCCAAAAACATTCAGTACTTC.

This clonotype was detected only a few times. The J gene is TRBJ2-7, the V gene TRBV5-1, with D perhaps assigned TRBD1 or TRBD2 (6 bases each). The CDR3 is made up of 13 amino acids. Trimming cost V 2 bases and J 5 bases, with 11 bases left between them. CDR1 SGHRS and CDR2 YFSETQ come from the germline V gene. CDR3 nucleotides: TGCGCCAGCAGCTTTATTGGGGGGCACGAGCAGTACTTC. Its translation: CASSFIGGHEQYF. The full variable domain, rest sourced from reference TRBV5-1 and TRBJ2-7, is KAGVTQTPRYLIKTRGQQVTLSCSPISGHRSVSWYQQTPGQGLQFLFEYFSETQRNKGNFPGRFSGRQFSNSRSEMNVSTLELGDSALYLCASSFIGGHEQYFGPGTRLTVT.

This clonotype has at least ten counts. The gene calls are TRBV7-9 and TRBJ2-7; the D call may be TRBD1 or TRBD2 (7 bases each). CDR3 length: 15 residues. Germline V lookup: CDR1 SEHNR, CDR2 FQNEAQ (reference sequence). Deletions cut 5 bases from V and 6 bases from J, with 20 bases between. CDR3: CASSLKDREGLEQYF. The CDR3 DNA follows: TGTGCCAGCAGCCTAAAAGACAGGGAGGGACTCGAGCAGTACTTC.

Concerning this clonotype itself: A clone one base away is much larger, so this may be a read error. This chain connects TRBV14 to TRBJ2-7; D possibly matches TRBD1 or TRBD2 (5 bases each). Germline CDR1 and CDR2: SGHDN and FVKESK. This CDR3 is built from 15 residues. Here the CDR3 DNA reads TGTGCCAGCAGCCAAGATTTCCAGGGAGTCTACGAGCGGTACTTC. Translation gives CASSQDFQGVYERYF.

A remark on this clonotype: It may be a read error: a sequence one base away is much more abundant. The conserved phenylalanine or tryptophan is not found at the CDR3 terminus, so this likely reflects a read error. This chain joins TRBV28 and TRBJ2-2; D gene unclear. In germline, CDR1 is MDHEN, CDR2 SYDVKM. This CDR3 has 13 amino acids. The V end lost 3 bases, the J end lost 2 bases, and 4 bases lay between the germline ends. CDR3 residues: CASSLINTGELFL. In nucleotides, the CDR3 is TGTGCCAGCAGTTTGATTAACACCGGGGAGCTGTTTTTA.